These 15 T cell receptor beta chains share one sample of origin, sequenced in a study of cytomegalovirus exposure and HLA in healthy donors. PCR was performed using 60 Vbeta and 13 Jbeta primers. Data came from immunoSEQ multiplex PCR; TCRdb stores just in-frame clones and leaves some out. Among around 96,000 clones listed, 80% were seen once. The sequencing input was PBMCs. The receptors stem from a young man in good health and CMV-seronegative.

The CDR3 DNA sequence: TGTGCCAGCAGCTTAGCGCAGGGGAGGCAGTACTTC. Residues: CASSLAQGRQYF. V gene TRBV11-2 combines with J gene TRBJ2-7; possibly TRBD1 for D (6 bases). The germline V gene has CDR1 SGHAT and CDR2 FQNNGV. Trimming shortened V by 1 base and J by 9 bases, and 10 bases separated the two germline ends. The CDR3 covers 12 residues.

A single count supports this clone. CDR3 amino acids: CASSLAYTGNNSPLHF. CDR3 DNA sequence: TGCGCCAGCAGCTTAGCGTATACAGGGAACAATTCACCCCTCCACTTT. The chain joins TRBV5-1 to TRBJ1-6; D might be TRBD1 (6 bases). This CDR3 has 16 amino acids. The germline V gene has CDR1 SGHRS and CDR2 YFSETQ. Trimming removed 2 bases at V and 7 bases at J, with 16 bases between.

The V call is TRBV9, the J call TRBJ2-1; 11 bases match TRBD2. The CDR3 spans 18 residues. The V gene end was trimmed by 3 bases and the J gene end by 0 bases; junction bases not matched to a gene: 8. Per the germline V gene, CDR1 is SGDLS and CDR2 is YYNGEE. The CDR3 region has the DNA TGTGCCAGCAGCGAGGCAACTAGCGGGGGCCTCTCCTACAATGAGCAGTTCTTC. This translates into CASSEATSGGLSYNEQFF.

In its sample, this clone was seen once. The CDR3 region is CASSRGTASYEQYF. CDR3 DNA: TGTGCCAGCAGTCGAGGGACAGCGTCCTACGAGCAGTACTTC. The rearrangement uses TRBV11-2 and TRBJ2-7; TRBD1 aligns across 7 bases. Germline CDR1 reads SGHAT; CDR2 reads FQNNGV. This CDR3 has 14 residues. V trimming: 6 bases; J trimming: 1 base; junction bases outside the gene matches: 6. The full variable domain, completed using reference TRBV11-2 and TRBJ2-7, is EAGVAQSPRYKIIEKRQSVAFWCNPISGHATLYWYQQILGQGPKLLIQFQNNGVVDDSQLPKDRFSAERLKGVDSTLKIQPAKLEDSAVYLCASSRGTASYEQYFGPGTRLTVT.

This chain joins TRBV7-8 and TRBJ2-7; TRBD1 matches at 8 bases. The CDR3 loop spans 14 amino acids. Germline V lookup: CDR1 SGHVS, CDR2 FQNEAQ. J lost 4 bases, V lost 3 bases, and 5 bases had no gene match. The CDR3 loop is CASSLTGAVYEQYF. The CDR3 DNA sequence: TGTGCCAGCAGCTTGACAGGGGCCGTATACGAGCAGTACTTC.

The chain carries TRBV21-1 and TRBJ1-2; the table gives TRBD1 as D, unverified against the DNA. TRBV21-1 is recorded as a pseudogene. The CDR3 extends over 14 amino acids. CDR3 in amino acids: CASSRRNRDYGYTF. DNA of the CDR3: TGTGCCAGCAGCCGGAGGAACAGGGATTACGGCTACACCTTC.

The sample holds a few counts of this clone. The J gene is TRBJ2-4, the V gene TRBV29-1, with D perhaps matching TRBD1 (6 bases). Trimming removed 1 base from V and 6 bases from J, with 16 bases in between. The V gene's germline CDR1 is SQVTM and CDR2 ANQGSEA. This CDR3 has 15 amino acids. CDR3 sequence (DNA): TGCAGCGTTGAAGTACGAGGACAGTTGGTAAACATTCAGTACTTC. This gives the protein CSVEVRGQLVNIQYF.

In its sample, this clone was seen many times. V and J are TRBV6-4 and TRBJ1-1; the match to TRBD1 covers 8 bases. Germline CDR1 and CDR2: MRHNA and SNTAGT. There are 15 residues in the CDR3. V dropped 6 bases and J dropped 0; count of bases not matched to a gene: 6. The CDR3 region has the DNA TGTGCCAGCAGACCGACAGGGGCAATGAACACTGAAGCTTTCTTT. It translates to CASRPTGAMNTEAFF.

The V and J genes are TRBV5-5 and TRBJ1-3; weak D call: TRBD1 (5 bases). The ends were cut back, 2 bases at V and 0 bases at J, with 6 bases in the middle. This CDR3 is built from 14 residues. The germline CDR1 and CDR2 sequences are SGHKS and YYEKEE (reference sequence). In DNA form, the CDR3 reads TGTGCCAGCAGCTTCAGGGCCTCTGGAAACACCATATATTTT. Translated, it gives CASSFRASGNTIYF.

To note about this clone: The junction and the germline gene differ at one end; a read error may be behind it. The rearrangement links TRBV7-9 to TRBJ2-3; TRBD2 agrees at 7 bases. CDR1 and CDR2 from the germline V gene are SEHNR and FQNEAQ (reference sequence). The CDR3 is made up of 13 amino acids. CDR3 nucleotide sequence: TGTTCCAGCGGGGCGATGGTGACAGATACGCAGTATTTT. Translation: CSSGAMVTDTQYF. Using reference TRBV7-9 and TRBJ2-3 for the parts outside the CDR3, the full variable domain is DTGVSQNPRHKITKRGQNVTFRCDPISEHNRLYWYRQTLGQGPEFLTYFQNEAQLEKSRLLSDRFSAERPKGSFSTLEIQRTEQGDSAMYLCSSGAMVTDTQYFGPGTRLTVL.

The genes are TRBV5-8 and TRBJ2-3; TRBD1 matches 10 bases. V lost 4 bases and J lost 4; bases outside the gene matches: 12. The CDR3 is made up of 17 amino acids. Per germline, CDR1 SGHTS and CDR2 YDEGEE. The CDR3 nucleotides read TGTGCCAGCAGCACGATACCGGGACAGGGGATGGCAGATACGCAGTATTTT. Amino acids: CASSTIPGQGMADTQYF.

The chain carries TRBV15 and TRBJ1-2; no firm D call. The length of the CDR3 is 12 residues. Trimming removed 1 base from V and 6 bases from J, with 6 bases in between. CDR1 and CDR2 from the germline V gene are LNHNV and YYDKDF (reference sequence). The CDR3 DNA is TGTGCCACCAGCAGAGGGGAGCATGGCTACACCTTC. It specifies CATSRGEHGYTF.

CDR3 loop: CASSLDLVGGGIMDTQYF. CDR3 bases: TGTGCCAGCAGCTTAGATCTGGTCGGCGGGGGGATCATGGATACGCAGTATTTT. The chain has TRBV7-2 and TRBJ2-3, with 8 bases identical to TRBD2. The CDR3 is 18 amino acids. Germline CDR1 SGHTA, CDR2 FQGNSA. The junction had 15 bases not matched to a gene; V was cut back by 1 base and J by 6 bases.

This clone came up a few times. The J gene is TRBJ1-4, the V gene TRBV9; 8 bases map to TRBD1. Germline CDR1 reads SGDLS; CDR2 reads YYNGEE. After removal of 0 bases from V and 5 bases from J, the junction contained 9 bases not matched to a gene. This CDR3 is built from 17 residues. This chain's CDR3 is CASSVDHEDRENEKLFF. CDR3 sequence (DNA): TGTGCCAGCAGCGTAGATCATGAGGACAGGGAAAATGAAAAACTGTTTTTT.

As concerns this clone: The sample contains more than one DNA sequence encoding this CDR3. The chain is built from TRBV18 and TRBJ1-1, with 8 bases aligning to TRBD1. Looked up from germline, CDR1 is KGHSH and CDR2 is LQKENI. The V gene end was trimmed by 6 bases and the J gene end by 5 bases; junction bases not matched to a gene: 8. The CDR3 is made up of 14 amino acids. The CDR3 sequence: CASSPGQGGTEAFF. CDR3 in DNA: TGTGCCAGCTCCCCCGGACAGGGAGGGACTGAAGCTTTCTTT.